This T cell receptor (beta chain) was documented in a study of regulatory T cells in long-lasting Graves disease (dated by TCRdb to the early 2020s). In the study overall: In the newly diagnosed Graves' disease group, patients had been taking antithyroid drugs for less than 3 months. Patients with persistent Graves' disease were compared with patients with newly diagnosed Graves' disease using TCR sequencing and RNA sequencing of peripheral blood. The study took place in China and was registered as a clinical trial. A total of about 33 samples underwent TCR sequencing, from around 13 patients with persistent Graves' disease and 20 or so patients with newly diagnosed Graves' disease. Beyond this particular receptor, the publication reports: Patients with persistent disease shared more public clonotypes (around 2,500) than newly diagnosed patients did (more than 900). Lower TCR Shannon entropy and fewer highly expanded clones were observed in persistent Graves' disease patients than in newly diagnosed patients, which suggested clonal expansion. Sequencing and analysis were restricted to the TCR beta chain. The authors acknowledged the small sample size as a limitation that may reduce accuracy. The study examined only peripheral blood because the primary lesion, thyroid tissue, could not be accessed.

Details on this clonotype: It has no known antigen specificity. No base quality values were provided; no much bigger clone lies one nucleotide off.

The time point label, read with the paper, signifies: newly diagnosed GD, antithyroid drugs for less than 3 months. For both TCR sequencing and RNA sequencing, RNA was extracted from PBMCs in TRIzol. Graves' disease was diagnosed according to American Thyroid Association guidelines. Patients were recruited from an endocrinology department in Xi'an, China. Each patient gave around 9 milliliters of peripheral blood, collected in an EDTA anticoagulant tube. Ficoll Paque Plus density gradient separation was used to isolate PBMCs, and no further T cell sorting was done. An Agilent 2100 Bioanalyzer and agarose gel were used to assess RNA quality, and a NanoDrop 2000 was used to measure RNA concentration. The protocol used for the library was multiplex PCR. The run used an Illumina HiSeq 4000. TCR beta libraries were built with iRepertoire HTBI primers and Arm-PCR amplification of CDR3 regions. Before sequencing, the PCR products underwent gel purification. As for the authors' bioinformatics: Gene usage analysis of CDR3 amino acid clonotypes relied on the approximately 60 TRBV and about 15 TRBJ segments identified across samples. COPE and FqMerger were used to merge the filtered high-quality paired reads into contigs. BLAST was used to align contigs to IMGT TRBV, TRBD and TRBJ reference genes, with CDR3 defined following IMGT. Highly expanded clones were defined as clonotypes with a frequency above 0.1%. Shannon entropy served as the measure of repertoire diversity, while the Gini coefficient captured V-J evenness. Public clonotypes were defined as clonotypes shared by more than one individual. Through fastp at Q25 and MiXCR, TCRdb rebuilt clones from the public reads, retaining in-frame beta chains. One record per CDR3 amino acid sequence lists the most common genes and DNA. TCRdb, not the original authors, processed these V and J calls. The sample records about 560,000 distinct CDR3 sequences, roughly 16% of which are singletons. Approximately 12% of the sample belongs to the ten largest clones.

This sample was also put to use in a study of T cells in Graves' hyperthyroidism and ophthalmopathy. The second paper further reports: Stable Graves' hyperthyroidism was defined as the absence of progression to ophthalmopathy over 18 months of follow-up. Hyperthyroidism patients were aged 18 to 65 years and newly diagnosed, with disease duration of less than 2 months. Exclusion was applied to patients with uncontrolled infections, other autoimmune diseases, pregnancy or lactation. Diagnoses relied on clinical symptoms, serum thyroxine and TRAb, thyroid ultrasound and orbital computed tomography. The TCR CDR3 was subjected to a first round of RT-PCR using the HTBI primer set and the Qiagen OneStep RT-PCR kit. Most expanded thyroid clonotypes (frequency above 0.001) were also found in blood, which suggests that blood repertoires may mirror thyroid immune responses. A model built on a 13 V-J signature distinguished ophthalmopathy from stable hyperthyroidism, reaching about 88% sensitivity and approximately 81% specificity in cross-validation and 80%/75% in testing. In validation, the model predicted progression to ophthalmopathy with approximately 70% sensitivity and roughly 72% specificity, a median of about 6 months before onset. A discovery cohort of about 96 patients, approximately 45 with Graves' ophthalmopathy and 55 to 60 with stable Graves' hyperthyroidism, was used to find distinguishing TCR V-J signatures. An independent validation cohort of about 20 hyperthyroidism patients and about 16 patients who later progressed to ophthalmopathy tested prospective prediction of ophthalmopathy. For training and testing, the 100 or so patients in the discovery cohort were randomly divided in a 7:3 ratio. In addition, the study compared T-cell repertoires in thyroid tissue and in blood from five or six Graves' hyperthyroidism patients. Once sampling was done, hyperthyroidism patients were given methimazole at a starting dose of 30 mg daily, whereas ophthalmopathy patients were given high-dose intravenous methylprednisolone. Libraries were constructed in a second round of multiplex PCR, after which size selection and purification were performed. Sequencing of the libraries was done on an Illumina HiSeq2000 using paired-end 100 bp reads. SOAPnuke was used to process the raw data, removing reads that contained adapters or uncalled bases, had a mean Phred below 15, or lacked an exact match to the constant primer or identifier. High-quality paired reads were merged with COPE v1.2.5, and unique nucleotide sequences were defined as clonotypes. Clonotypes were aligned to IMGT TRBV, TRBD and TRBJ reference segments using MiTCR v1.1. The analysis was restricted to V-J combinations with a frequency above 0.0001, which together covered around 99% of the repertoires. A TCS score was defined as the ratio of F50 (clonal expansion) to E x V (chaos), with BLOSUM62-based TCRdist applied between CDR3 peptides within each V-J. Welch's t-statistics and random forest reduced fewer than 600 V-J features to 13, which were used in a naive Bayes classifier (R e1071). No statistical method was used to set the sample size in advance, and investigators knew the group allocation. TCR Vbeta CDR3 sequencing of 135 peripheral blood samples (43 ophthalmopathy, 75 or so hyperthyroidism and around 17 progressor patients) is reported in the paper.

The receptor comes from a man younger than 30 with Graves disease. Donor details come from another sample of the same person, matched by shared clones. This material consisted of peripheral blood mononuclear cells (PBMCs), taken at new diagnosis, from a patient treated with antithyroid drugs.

The nucleotide sequence reads TGTGCCAGCAGTAGGACAGCGGGCTCCTACGAGCAGTACTTC. Its product reads: CASSRTAGSYEQYF. This chain is built from TRBV6-1 and TRBJ2-7; the D match is possibly TRBD1 or TRBD2, with 6 bases aligned in each. The germline V gene specifies MNHNS as CDR1 and SASEGT as CDR2. The CDR3 covers 14 residues, taking in both the cysteine and the phenylalanine. CDR3 DNA is the only sequence kept; it has 42 bases, read in frame from the first base. V drops 5 bases and J drops 0 bases, leaving 11 bases in between.